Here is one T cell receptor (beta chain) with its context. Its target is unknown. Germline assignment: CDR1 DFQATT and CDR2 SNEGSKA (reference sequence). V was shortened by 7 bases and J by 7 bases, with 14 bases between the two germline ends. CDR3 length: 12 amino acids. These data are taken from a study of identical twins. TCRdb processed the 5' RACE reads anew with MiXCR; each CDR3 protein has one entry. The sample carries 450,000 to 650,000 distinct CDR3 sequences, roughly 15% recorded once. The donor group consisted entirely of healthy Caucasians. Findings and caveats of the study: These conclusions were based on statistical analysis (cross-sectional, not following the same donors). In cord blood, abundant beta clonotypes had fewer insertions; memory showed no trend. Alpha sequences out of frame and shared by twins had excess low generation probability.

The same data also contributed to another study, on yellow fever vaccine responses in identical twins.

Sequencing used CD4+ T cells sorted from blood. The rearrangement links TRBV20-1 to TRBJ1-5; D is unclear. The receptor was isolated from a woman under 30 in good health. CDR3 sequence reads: CSVRRASQPQHF. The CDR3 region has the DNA TGCAGTGTTCGGAGGGCGTCCCAGCCCCAGCATTTT.